This T cell receptor beta chain originates from a study of blood T cell repertoires in COVID-19. Study-wide background: The United States, Italy and Spain provided the acute and convalescent COVID-19 samples. Sources were T cells, B-cell-depleted T cells, or PBMCs; the material itself was cDNA or gDNA.

CDR1 and CDR2 from the germline V gene are MDHEN and SYDVKM. This CDR3 contains 14 residues. The junction had 14 bases not matched to a gene; V was cut back by 9 bases and J by 10 bases. Clones were read by immunoSEQ multiplex PCR, and TCRdb kept only the in-frame ones, dropping some. The table has tens of thousands of clones, just over 90% seen once. The J gene is TRBJ2-1, the V gene TRBV28; 8 bases align to TRBD1. The source of this sequence is a man in his fifties with COVID-19, enrolled during active disease. The sequenced material came from peripheral blood. The CDR3 here is CASSRQGASGEQFF. CDR3 DNA sequence: TGTGCCAGTTCCCGGCAGGGGGCATCAGGGGAGCAGTTCTTC.